Listed here are 26 T cell receptor beta chains from one sample, sequenced in a study of blood T cell repertoires in COVID-19. TCRdb keeps only in-frame clones here, not all; method: immunoSEQ multiplex PCR. The sample yields about 440,000 clones, 90% seen once. Sequenced: PBMCs or T cells enriched from blood (not recorded which). The receptors originated from a man aged 18 to 29 who had recovered from COVID-19.

The CDR3 region is CASTDTGFREPQHF. The CDR3 region has the DNA TGTGCCAGCACGGACACAGGATTCAGGGAGCCCCAGCATTTT. V and J are TRBV19 and TRBJ1-5; D perhaps matches TRBD1 (5 bases). Germline V CDR1 and CDR2: LNHDA, SQIVND (reference sequence). The CDR3 runs to 14 residues. The V gene lost 9 bases and the J gene lost 8 bases, with 20 bases spanning the gap.

This clone occurred once. J is TRBJ2-2 and V is TRBV7-9, with 9 bases that match TRBD1. Per the germline V gene, CDR1 is SEHNR and CDR2 is FQNEAQ (reference sequence). V gave up 4 bases and J gave up 6 bases; unmatched junction bases: 9. The CDR3 extends over 16 amino acids. The CDR3 DNA reads TGTGCCAGCAGCTCATCCGGGACAGGGATCTCCGGGGAGCTGTTTTTT. It specifies CASSSSGTGISGELFF.

The gene calls are TRBV7-6 and TRBJ1-2; the D is unclear. Looked up from germline, CDR1 is SGHVS and CDR2 is FNYEAQ. Trimming took off 3 bases at V and 2 bases at J, with 7 bases between the two ends. There are 13 residues in the CDR3. The CDR3 nucleotides read TGTGCCAGCAGCTTGGGCAGGAACTATGGCTACACCTTC. Protein sequence: CASSLGRNYGYTF.

The genes are TRBV5-1 and TRBJ2-2, with 10 bases that match TRBD2. Trimming took 9 bases from V and 4 from J; bases not matched to a gene: 3. Germline V lookup: CDR1 SGHRS, CDR2 YFSETQ. The CDR3 length is 13 residues. The CDR3 nucleotides are TGCGCCACTAGCGGGAGTTTCACCGGGGAGCTGTTTTTT. This encodes CATSGSFTGELFF.

The genes are TRBV23-1 and TRBJ2-1; perhaps TRBD1 as D (6 bases). TRBV23-1 is reported as an ORF; its role is uncertain. CDR3 size: 13 residues. Trimming cost V 3 bases and J 9 bases, with 12 bases left between them. The CDR3 reads CASSHPEGGEQFF. CDR3 sequence (DNA): TGCGCCAGCAGTCATCCCGAAGGGGGTGAGCAGTTCTTC.

The chain couples TRBV29-1 to TRBJ1-4; maybe TRBD1 (5 bases). The V and J ends lost 0 bases and 3 bases respectively, with 11 bases between them. CDR1 is SQVTM and CDR2 is ANQGSEA in the germline V gene. The CDR3 runs 15 residues. The CDR3 loop reads CSVEDPAGPNEKLFF. For the CDR3, the DNA is TGCAGCGTTGAAGATCCGGCAGGGCCTAATGAAAAACTGTTTTTT.

Note on this clone: One end of the junction does not line up with germline, which may come from a read error. The chain combines TRBV6-1 with TRBJ2-2, with 8 positions matching TRBD1. The CDR3 is made up of 17 amino acids. The germline V gene has CDR1 MNHNS and CDR2 SASEGT. This CDR3 is CASSEGTGGSQAGELFF. DNA for the CDR3: TGTGCCAGCAGCGAAGGGACAGGAGGGAGTCAGGCCGGGGAGCTGTTTTTT.

The rearrangement links TRBV2 to TRBJ1-1, with 7 nucleotides matching TRBD1. Germline CDR1 SNHLY, CDR2 FYNNEI. CDR3 size: 15 residues. V lost 5 bases to trimming and J lost 5 bases; unmatched junction nucleotides: 11. CDR3 in DNA: TGTGCCAGCAGTAAGGAACAGGGGCAGCGGACTGAAGCTTTCTTT. It translates to CASSKEQGQRTEAFF.

The chain carries TRBV6-5 and TRBJ1-6; D is unresolved. The CDR3 is 15 residues long. Trimming left V 7 bases short and J 0 bases short, with 10 bases between. Germline V gives CDR1 MNHEY, CDR2 SVGAGI. The CDR3 reads CASNKQSSYNSPLHF. In nucleotides, the CDR3 is TGTGCCAGCAATAAACAGAGCTCCTATAATTCACCCCTCCACTTT.

The V and J genes are TRBV10-3 and TRBJ2-7; D ambiguous. The CDR3 runs to 11 residues. Per the germline V gene, CDR1 is ENHRY and CDR2 is SYGVKD. The germline V and J ends were trimmed by 8 bases and 3 bases, with 8 bases remaining between them. The CDR3 DNA reads as TGTGCCATCGCAGAAAACTACGAGCAGTACTTC. It specifies CAIAENYEQYF.

The rearrangement joins TRBV7-9 to TRBJ2-5; 8 bases are a match to TRBD1. This CDR3 region has 14 residues. Trimming removed 6 bases from V and 7 bases from J; junction bases left unmatched: 10. Germline loops: CDR1 SEHNR, CDR2 FQNEAQ (reference sequence). In nucleotides, the CDR3 is TGTGCCAGCAGTCCAGGACAGGGCTGGGGGACCCAGTACTTC. Its translation: CASSPGQGWGTQYF.

CDR3 loop: CASSVASAGTNGYTF. In DNA, the CDR3 is TGTGCCAGCAGCGTAGCTTCGGCAGGGACAAATGGCTACACCTTC. The chain has TRBV9 and TRBJ1-2; D perhaps matches TRBD1 (6 bases). CDR1 and CDR2 from the germline V gene are SGDLS and YYNGEE. Trimming removed 0 bases at V and 6 bases at J, with 15 bases between. This CDR3 is built from 15 residues. The full variable domain, rest sourced from reference TRBV9 and TRBJ1-2, is DSGVTQTPKHLITATGQRVTLRCSPRSGDLSVYWYQQSLDQGLQFLIQYYNGEERAKGNILERFSAQQFPDLHSELNLSSLELGDSALYFCASSVASAGTNGYTFGSGTRLTVV.

The chain uses TRBV20-1 and TRBJ2-7; no clear D. The CDR3 runs to 11 residues. V was trimmed by 3 bases and J by 2 bases, leaving 5 bases between them. Germline assignment: CDR1 DFQATT and CDR2 SNEGSKA (reference sequence). CDR3 nucleotides: TGCAGTGCTAGTCCAACCTACGAGCAGTACTTC. It translates to CSASPTYEQYF.

Only a few counts were recorded for this clone. The chain recombines TRBV27 with TRBJ2-1; TRBD2 matches at 12 bases. Trimming cost V 0 bases and J 13 bases; bases outside gene matches: 4. The CDR3 extends over 14 amino acids. In germline, CDR1 is MNHEY, CDR2 SMNVEV (reference sequence). CDR3 loop: CASSLSTSGSSQFF. Here the CDR3 DNA reads TGTGCCAGCAGTTTATCGACTAGCGGGAGTTCACAGTTCTTC.

This clone was counted between two and nine times. The V call is TRBV18, the J call TRBJ1-5; D not resolved. The CDR3 runs 13 residues. Trimming removed 6 bases from V and 3 bases from J, with 9 bases in between. Germline lookup yields CDR1 KGHSH and CDR2 LQKENI. The CDR3 nucleotides are TGTGCCAGCTCGAGCGCGTACAATCAGCCCCAGCATTTT. It translates to CASSSAYNQPQHF.

This chain joins TRBV4-1 and TRBJ1-3, with 9 nucleotides matching TRBD1. In germline, CDR1 is MGHRA, CDR2 YSYEKL. V trimming: 4 bases; J trimming: 4 bases; junction bases outside the gene matches: 11. This CDR3 contains 17 residues. The CDR3 DNA sequence: TGCGCCAGCAGCCCCCTCCCGGGACAGGGAACGGGAAACACCATATATTTT. Protein sequence: CASSPLPGQGTGNTIYF.

This clone occurred once. The V and J genes are TRBV9 and TRBJ2-3; weak D call: TRBD1 (6 bases). The CDR3 is 15 residues long. Germline assignment: CDR1 SGDLS and CDR2 YYNGEE. Trimming took off 0 bases at V and 6 bases at J, with 14 bases between the two ends. CDR3 loop: CASSVATDRMDTQYF. The CDR3 DNA sequence: TGTGCCAGCAGCGTAGCAACTGACAGGATGGATACGCAGTATTTT. The full variable domain, in which reference TRBV9 and TRBJ2-3 provide the parts outside the CDR3, is DSGVTQTPKHLITATGQRVTLRCSPRSGDLSVYWYQQSLDQGLQFLIQYYNGEERAKGNILERFSAQQFPDLHSELNLSSLELGDSALYFCASSVATDRMDTQYFGPGTRLTVL.

The chain employs TRBV18 and TRBJ1-2; the D is unclear. Germline V gene data show CDR1 as KGHSH and CDR2 as LQKENI. Between the trimmed V and J ends, which lost 0 bases and 4 bases, there was a span of 12 bases. This CDR3 has 15 amino acids. CDR3 sequence (DNA): TGTGCCAGCTCACCACCGTCGGGTTTACCCTATGGCTACACCTTC. Its translation is CASSPPSGLPYGYTF.

The V and J genes are TRBV5-6 and TRBJ2-5, with TRBD2 matching over 8 bases. This CDR3 comprises 16 residues. V lost 0 bases, J lost 5 bases, and 9 bases stayed unmatched. The germline V gene encodes CDR1 SGHDT and CDR2 YYEEEE. The CDR3 protein is CASSLARSGGPETQYF. CDR3 sequence (DNA): TGTGCCAGCAGCTTGGCTCGTTCGGGGGGGCCTGAGACCCAGTACTTC.

J is TRBJ2-7 and V is TRBV5-1, with D tentatively TRBD1 (6 bases). Trimming removed 4 bases from V and 5 bases from J, with 13 bases in between. Germline loops: CDR1 SGHRS, CDR2 YFSETQ. The CDR3 covers 13 residues. The CDR3 nucleotides are TGCGCCAGCAGCCCGACAGGTTTCCACGAGCAGTACTTC. Translation: CASSPTGFHEQYF.

This rearrangement joins TRBV3-1 (or the pseudogene TRBV3-2) to TRBJ2-4, with D possibly being TRBD2 (5 bases). Germline assignment: CDR1 LGHDT and CDR2 YNNKEL (reference sequence). V was shortened by 1 base and J by 15 bases, with 10 bases between the two germline ends. The CDR3 has 11 amino acids. The DNA for the CDR3 is TGTGCCAGCAGCCAAGGACGGGATAGGTACTTC. It encodes CASSQGRDRYF.

V is TRBV2 and J is TRBJ2-3; a possible D gene is TRBD1 (5 bases). The CDR3 length is 15 residues. V was shortened by 0 bases and J by 5 bases, with 12 bases between the two germline ends. CDR1 and CDR2 from the germline V gene are SNHLY and FYNNEI. The CDR3 spells CASSEAIRDKDTQYF. The CDR3 nucleotides read TGTGCCAGCAGTGAAGCTATCAGGGATAAAGATACGCAGTATTTT.

The chain carries TRBV5-4 and TRBJ1-1; D is possibly TRBD1 (6 bases). The CDR3 is 15 amino acids. The germline CDR1 and CDR2 sequences are SGHNT and YYREEE (reference sequence). V was shortened by 3 bases and J by 1 base, with 13 bases between the two germline ends. CDR3 sequence reads: CASSSTKQGNTEAFF. The CDR3 bases are TGTGCCAGCAGCTCAACTAAACAGGGGAACACTGAAGCTTTCTTT.

This chain links TRBV2 with TRBJ1-2; 7 positions match TRBD1. Germline assignment: CDR1 SNHLY and CDR2 FYNNEI. The CDR3 has 15 amino acids. The J segment lost 2 bases and the V segment lost 6 bases, leaving 9 bases of the junction unmatched. CDR3 protein: CASRNTDRENYGYTF. In DNA, the CDR3 is TGTGCCAGCAGAAACACCGACAGGGAAAACTATGGCTACACCTTC.

The genes are TRBV6-5 and TRBJ2-3, with D hard to call. The germline V and J ends were trimmed by 4 bases and 2 bases, with 7 bases remaining between them. The CDR3 covers 13 residues. Germline CDR1 MNHEY, CDR2 SVGAGI. The CDR3 loop reads CASSWSFTDTQYF. The CDR3 coding sequence is TGTGCCAGCAGTTGGAGTTTCACAGATACGCAGTATTTT.

The chain carries TRBV9 and TRBJ1-2, with 7 bases that match TRBD1. This CDR3 is built from 15 residues. Trimming at V came to 4 bases and at J to 4 bases, leaving 10 bases not matched to a gene. Germline CDR1 reads SGDLS; CDR2 reads YYNGEE. CDR3 loop: CASSPRDSATYGYTF. The CDR3 nucleotides are TGTGCCAGCAGCCCGAGGGACAGTGCAACCTATGGCTACACCTTC. The full variable domain, its missing parts supplied by reference TRBV9 and TRBJ1-2, is DSGVTQTPKHLITATGQRVTLRCSPRSGDLSVYWYQQSLDQGLQFLIQYYNGEERAKGNILERFSAQQFPDLHSELNLSSLELGDSALYFCASSPRDSATYGYTFGSGTRLTVV.